The source of this T cell receptor beta chain is a study of CD8 T cells in ankylosing spondylitis. This clonotype came up many times. Its antigen is currently unknown. Each CDR3 protein gets one entry after TCRdb re-called the 5' RACE reads with MiXCR. The sample has roughly 130,000 distinct CDR3 sequences; roughly a tenth are singletons. Overall study findings and caveats: As for the disease-linked clones, they showed a CD8+ phenotype and occurred at relatively low frequencies in peripheral blood.

This CDR3 comprises 14 residues. V shed 0 bases, J shed 7 bases, and the junction held 2 bases outside the gene matches. Germline lookup yields CDR1 SGHTA and CDR2 FQGTGA. The specimen sequenced was blood, either unsorted or a sorted T cell fraction (not recorded which). V usage is TRBV7-3 and J usage is TRBJ2-1, with 8 bases lining up with TRBD2. The sequence was obtained from a male donor with ankylosing spondylitis or in good health (not recorded which). Written as DNA, the CDR3 is TGTGCCAGCAGCTTAACCCGGGAGGGGAATGAGCAGTTCTTC. The encoded protein is CASSLTREGNEQFF. Full variable domain (outside the CDR3, taken from reference TRBV7-3 and TRBJ2-1): GAGVSQTPSNKVTEKGKYVELRCDPISGHTALYWYRQSLGQGPEFLIYFQGTGAADDSGLPNDRFFAVRPEGSVSTLKIQRTERGDSAVYLCASSLTREGNEQFFGPGTRLTVL.